What follows are 9 T cell receptor beta chains derived from one specimen sequenced in a study of blood T cell repertoires in COVID-19. Generated by immunoSEQ multiplex PCR, the TCRdb table keeps only in-frame clones and is missing some. The table records tens of thousands of clones, around 74% of them present only once. The sample taken for sequencing was peripheral blood. All receptors come from a man between 65 and 85 years old with COVID-19, enrolled during active disease.

The genes are TRBV19 and TRBJ2-3, with a weak D call TRBD1 (5 bases). Germline V gene sequence: CDR1 LNHDA, CDR2 SQIVND (reference sequence). The CDR3 runs to 14 residues. Trimming stripped 3 bases from V and 6 bases from J, with 13 bases between. CDR3 sequence (DNA): TGTGCCAGTAGTATGAGACAGCCCGGGGATACGCAGTATTTT. Its protein is CASSMRQPGDTQYF.

This clone was seen more than once but under ten times. The J gene is TRBJ1-5, the V gene TRBV19; tentatively, D is TRBD1 (6 bases). This CDR3 is 15 amino acids long. Germline CDR1 is LNHDA and CDR2 is SQIVND (reference sequence). Trimming shortened V by 3 bases and J by 8 bases, and 17 bases separated the two germline ends. CDR3 amino acids: CASSIQTGAQEPQHF. The CDR3, as DNA: TGTGCCAGTAGTATCCAGACAGGAGCTCAGGAGCCCCAGCATTTT.

This clone was counted once. The junction departs from germline at one end; a sequencing error may be responsible. V is TRBV10-3 and J is TRBJ1-3; D is unclear. This CDR3 region has 13 residues. The germline V gene encodes CDR1 ENHRY and CDR2 SYGVKD. CDR3 sequence: CAISDKTGNTIYF. Here the CDR3 DNA reads TGTGCCATCAGTGATAAGACTGGTAACACCATATATTTT.

The chain has TRBV6-5 and TRBJ1-2; D not certain. The CDR3 has 13 residues. Germline values: CDR1 MNHEY, CDR2 SVGAGI. The V end lost 5 bases, the J end lost 5 bases, and 12 bases lay between the germline ends. CDR3 coding DNA: TGTGCCAGCAGTAACAGATACGGATATGGCTACACCTTC. Encoded protein: CASSNRYGYGYTF.

The V gene is TRBV3-1 (or the pseudogene TRBV3-2), the J gene TRBJ1-3; no reliable D call. The CDR3 spans 17 residues. With 1 base removed from V and 0 bases from J, the gap between germline ends came to 13 bases. Germline V lookup: CDR1 LGHDT, CDR2 YNNKEL (reference sequence). Here the CDR3 reads CASSQVQRAFSGNTIYF. The CDR3 nucleotides are TGTGCCAGCAGCCAAGTTCAGCGAGCTTTCTCTGGAAACACCATATATTTT.

The chain couples TRBV11-2 to TRBJ2-3, with no clear D. Germline CDR1 reads SGHAT; CDR2 reads FQNNGV. The CDR3 has 16 amino acids. The ends were cut back, 4 bases at V and 0 bases at J, with 14 bases in the middle. The chain's CDR3 is CASSSHAARSTDTQYF. The CDR3 DNA is TGTGCCAGCAGCTCACATGCGGCGCGAAGCACAGATACGCAGTATTTT.

V usage is TRBV30 and J usage is TRBJ2-7; possibly TRBD1 for D (6 bases). Germline CDR1 and CDR2: GTSNPN and SVGIG (reference sequence). The CDR3 has 14 amino acids. Trimming cost V 8 bases and J 1 base, with 18 bases left between them. The CDR3 bases are TGTGCCACCAGGACCGACAGGTCATCCTACGAGCAGTACTTC. The encoded protein is CATRTDRSSYEQYF.

V gene TRBV30 combines with J gene TRBJ1-6; 9 nucleotides line up with TRBD1. In germline, CDR1 is GTSNPN, CDR2 SVGIG (reference sequence). V was clipped by 5 bases and J by 5 bases; unmatched bases: 4. CDR3 length equals 14 residues. The CDR3 DNA follows: TGTGCCTGGGTTCGGACAGGGGATAATTCACCCCTCCACTTT. Amino acid sequence: CAWVRTGDNSPLHF. The variable domain in full, completed from reference TRBV30 and TRBJ1-6, reads SQTIHQWPATLVQPVGSPLSLECTVEGTSNPNLYWYRQAAGRGLQLLFYSVGIGQISSEVPQNLSASRPQDRQFILSSKKLLLSDSGFYLCAWVRTGDNSPLHFGNGTRLTVT.

This clone was recorded once. V gene TRBV6-5 combines with J gene TRBJ2-2; tentative D call: TRBD1 (6 bases). The CDR3 consists of 14 residues. Germline values: CDR1 MNHEY, CDR2 SVGAGI. The V and J ends lost 7 bases and 5 bases respectively, with 14 bases between them. As DNA, the CDR3 is TGTGCCAGCATTCAACAGGGTTGGACCGGGGAGCTGTTTTTT. Translated: CASIQQGWTGELFF.